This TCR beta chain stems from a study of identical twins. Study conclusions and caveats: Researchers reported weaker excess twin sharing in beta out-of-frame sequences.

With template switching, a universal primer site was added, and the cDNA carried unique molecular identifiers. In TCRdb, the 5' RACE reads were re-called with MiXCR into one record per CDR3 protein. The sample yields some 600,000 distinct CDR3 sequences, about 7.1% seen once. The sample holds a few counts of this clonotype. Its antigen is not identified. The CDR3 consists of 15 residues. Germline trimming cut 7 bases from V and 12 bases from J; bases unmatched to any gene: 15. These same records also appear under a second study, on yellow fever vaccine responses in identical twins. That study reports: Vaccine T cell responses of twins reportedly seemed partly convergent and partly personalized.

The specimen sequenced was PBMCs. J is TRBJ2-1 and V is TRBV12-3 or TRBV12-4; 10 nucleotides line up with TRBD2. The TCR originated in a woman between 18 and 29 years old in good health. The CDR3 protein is CASNPSGTSVGAQFF. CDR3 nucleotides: TGTGCCAGCAATCCCTCCGGGACTAGCGTTGGTGCGCAGTTCTTC.